This TCR beta chain is drawn from a study of T-cell reconstitution after alpha-beta-depleted transplantation in children (dated by TCRdb to about 2016). For context, the study as a whole: T-cell immune reconstitution after TCRalphabeta/CD19-depleted allogeneic hematopoietic cell transplantation in children was quantitatively tracked in the study by means of TCR repertoire profiling.

This clonotype has only a few counts. The antigen it binds to is not known. Base qualities were left out, and no much larger clone turns up one base away. Library creation used PCR. Sequenced using an Illumina HiSeq 2500. To normalize quantification of the TCRbeta repertoire, the TCR libraries were built with molecular barcoding that relied on unique molecular identifiers. Using fastp at Q25 and MiXCR, TCRdb reprocessed the public reads and kept productive beta chains. Rows merge per CDR3 protein into single entries with the most common DNA and genes. The sample records about 610,000 distinct CDR3 sequences, 8% to 11% of which are singletons. The ten most abundant clones make up 3.5% to 5% of the sample. From a lookup of the germline V gene, CDR1 and CDR2 are SGHDT and YYEEEE. The CDR3 runs 19 residues from the cysteine to the phenylalanine. This entry keeps only the CDR3 DNA: 57 bases, framed from base 1. V and J lose 2 bases and 0 bases, and a span of 18 bases separates them.

This specimen consisted of PBMCs from the stem cell graft donor, obtained from the stem cell graft. The source is a human donor who donated a stem cell graft to a child with acute myeloid leukemia. The sequence links TRBV5-6 to TRBJ1-6, with a weak D call of TRBD1 (5 bases match). This receptor carries the CDR3 CASSFGGGSPYSYNSPLHF. The base sequence is TGTGCCAGCAGCTTTGGGGGAGGCAGTCCTTACTCCTATAATTCACCCCTCCACTTT.